This TCR beta chain is drawn from a study of PD-L1 blockade in urothelial cancer. Germline V gene sequence: CDR1 MNHEY, CDR2 SMNVEV (reference sequence). Trimming removed 2 bases at V and 1 base at J, with 12 bases between. The CDR3 runs 15 residues. Repertoires were generated with immunoSEQ multiplex PCR, while TCRdb's copy carries only in-frame clones and drops some. The sample gives under 40,000 clones, around 88% of which show up once; about 2% is in the top ten. This chain connects TRBV27 to TRBJ2-7; perhaps TRBD2 as D (6 bases). Material: PBMCs, obtained around atezolizumab (anti-PD-L1) treatment. This clonotype was sampled from a man aged 55-75 years with urothelial cancer. The DNA for the CDR3 is TGTGCCAGCAGTTTAATGGCAGGGAGGTCCTACGAGCAGTACTTC. This gives the protein CASSLMAGRSYEQYF.